This T cell receptor (beta chain) was captured in a study of T cells in Graves' hyperthyroidism and ophthalmopathy. Study-wide findings and caveats: The model foresaw ophthalmopathy a median roughly 6.5 months prior to onset. The authors' 13 V-J model separated ophthalmopathy from stable hyperthyroidism.

In the case of this clonotype: Its target is not known.

Amplified TCR beta CDR3 regions derived from RNA transcripts. First-round RT-PCR targeting the TCR CDR3 was performed with the HTBI primer set. One entry per CDR3 protein, called by TCRdb with MiXCR from the multiplex PCR reads. The sample carries 480,000 or so distinct CDR3 sequences, approximately 48% recorded once. Trimming removed 0 bases from V and 4 bases from J, with 7 bases in between. The CDR3 has 13 residues. The germline V gene has CDR1 SEHNR and CDR2 FQNEAQ (reference sequence). Diagnoses were made from clinical symptoms, serum measures (thyroxine and TRAb), thyroid ultrasound and orbital computed tomography.

This sequence originates from an adult woman with Graves' disease, either hyperthyroidism or ophthalmopathy (not recorded which). V and J are TRBV7-9 and TRBJ2-7; D uncertain. The material sequenced was peripheral blood or thyroid tissue (not recorded which). CDR3 amino acids: CASSLALGYEQYF. The DNA for the CDR3 is TGTGCCAGCAGCTTAGCGCTGGGATACGAGCAGTACTTC.